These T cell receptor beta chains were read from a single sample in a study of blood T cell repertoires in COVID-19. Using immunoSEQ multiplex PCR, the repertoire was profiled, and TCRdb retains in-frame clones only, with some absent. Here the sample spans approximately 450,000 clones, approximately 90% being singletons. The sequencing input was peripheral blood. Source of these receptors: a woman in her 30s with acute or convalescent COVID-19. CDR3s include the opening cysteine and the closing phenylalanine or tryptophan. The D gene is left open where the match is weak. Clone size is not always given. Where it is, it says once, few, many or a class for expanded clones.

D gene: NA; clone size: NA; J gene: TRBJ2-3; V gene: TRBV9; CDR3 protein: CASSVVGGLNTDTQYF; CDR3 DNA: TGTGCCAGCAGCGTAGTTGGCGGGCTAAACACAGATACGCAGTATTTT
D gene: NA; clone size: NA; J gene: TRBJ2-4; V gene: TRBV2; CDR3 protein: CASSETNRVIQYF; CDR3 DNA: TGTGCCAGCAGTGAGACTAATAGGGTCATTCAGTACTTC
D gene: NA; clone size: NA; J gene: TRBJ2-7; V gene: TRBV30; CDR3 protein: CASGGGSYEQYF; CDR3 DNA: TGTGCCTCAGGTGGGGGGTCCTACGAGCAGTACTTC
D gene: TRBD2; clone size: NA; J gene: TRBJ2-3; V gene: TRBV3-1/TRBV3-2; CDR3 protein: CASSSQRGILTDTQYF; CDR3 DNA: TGTGCCAGCAGCTCTCAGCGGGGGATTCTCACAGATACGCAGTATTTT
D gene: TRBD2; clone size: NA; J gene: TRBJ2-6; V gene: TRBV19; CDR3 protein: CASSMVGGARSSGANVLTF; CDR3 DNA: TGTGCCAGTAGTATGGTCGGGGGGGCTAGGAGCTCTGGGGCCAACGTCCTGACTTTC
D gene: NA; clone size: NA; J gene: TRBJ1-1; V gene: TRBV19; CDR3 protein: CASSMYRNTEAFF; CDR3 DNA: TGTGCCAGTAGTATGTACAGGAACACTGAAGCTTTCTTT
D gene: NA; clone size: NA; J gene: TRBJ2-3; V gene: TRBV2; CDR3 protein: CASSVTGPDTQYF; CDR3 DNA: TGTGCCAGCAGTGTTACAGGGCCAGATACGCAGTATTTT
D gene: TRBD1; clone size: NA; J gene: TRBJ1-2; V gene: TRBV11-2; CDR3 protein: CASRPGQGSSMANTF; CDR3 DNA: TGTGCCAGCAGACCGGGACAGGGGTCTTCTATGGCTAACACCTTC
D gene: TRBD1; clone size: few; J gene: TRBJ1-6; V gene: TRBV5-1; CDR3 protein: CASSPTGKSSPLHF; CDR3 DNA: TGCGCCAGCAGCCCGACAGGGAAGAGTTCACCCCTCCACTTT
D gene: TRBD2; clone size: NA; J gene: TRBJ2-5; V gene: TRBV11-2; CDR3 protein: CASSLVASGGPSQETQYF; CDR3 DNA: TGTGCCAGCAGCTTAGTTGCTAGCGGGGGCCCCTCGCAAGAGACCCAGTACTTC
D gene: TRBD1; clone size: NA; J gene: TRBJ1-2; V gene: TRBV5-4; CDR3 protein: CASSFGQDLYGYTF; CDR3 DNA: TGTGCCAGCAGCTTCGGACAGGACCTCTATGGCTACACCTTC
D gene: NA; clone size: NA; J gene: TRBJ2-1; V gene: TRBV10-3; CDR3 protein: CAISLENEQFF; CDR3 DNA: TGTGCCATCAGTCTGGAGAATGAGCAGTTCTTC
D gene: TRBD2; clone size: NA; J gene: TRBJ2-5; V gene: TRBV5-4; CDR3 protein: CASSGSGGAVSETQYF; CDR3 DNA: TGTGCCAGCAGCGGTAGCGGGGGGGCTGTTTCGGAGACCCAGTACTTC
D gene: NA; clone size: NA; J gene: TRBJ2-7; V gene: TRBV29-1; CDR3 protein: CSGGDYAYEQYF; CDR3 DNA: TGCAGCGGCGGCGACTATGCCTACGAGCAGTACTTC
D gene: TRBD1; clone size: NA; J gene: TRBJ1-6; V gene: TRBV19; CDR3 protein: CASSDYPDRGNSPLHF; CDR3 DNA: TGTGCCAGTAGTGACTATCCCGACAGGGGAAATTCACCCCTCCACTTT
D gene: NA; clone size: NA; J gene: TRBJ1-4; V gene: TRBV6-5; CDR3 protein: CASSHSGGNEKLFF; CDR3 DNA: TGTGCCAGCAGCCACTCGGGGGGGAATGAAAAACTGTTTTTT
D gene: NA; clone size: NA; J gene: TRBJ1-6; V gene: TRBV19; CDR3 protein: CASSIEARALSPLHF; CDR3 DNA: TGTGCCAGTAGTATAGAAGCCAGGGCCCTTTCACCCCTCCACTTT
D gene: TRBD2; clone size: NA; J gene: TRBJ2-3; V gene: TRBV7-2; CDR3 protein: CASSLSSRGGLDTQYF; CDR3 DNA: TGTGCCAGCAGCTTATCTTCGCGGGGGGGGCTAGATACGCAGTATTTT
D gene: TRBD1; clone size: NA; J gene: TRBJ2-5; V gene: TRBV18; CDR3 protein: CASSPKGAEETQYF; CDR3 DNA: TGTGCCAGCTCACCAAAGGGGGCCGAAGAGACCCAGTACTTC
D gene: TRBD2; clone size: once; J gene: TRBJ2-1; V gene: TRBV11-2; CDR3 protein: CASSLVAGSYNEQFF; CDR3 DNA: TGTGCCAGCAGCTTAGTAGCGGGGAGTTACAATGAGCAGTTCTTC
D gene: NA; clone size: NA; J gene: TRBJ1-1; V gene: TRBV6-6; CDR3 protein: CASSTPLNLMNTEAFF; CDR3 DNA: TGTGCCAGCAGTACTCCTTTAAATCTTATGAACACTGAAGCTTTCTTT
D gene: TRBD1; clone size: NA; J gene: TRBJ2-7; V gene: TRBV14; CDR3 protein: CASSGLGQAGEQYF; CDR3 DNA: TGTGCCAGCAGCGGATTAGGACAGGCAGGCGAGCAGTACTTC
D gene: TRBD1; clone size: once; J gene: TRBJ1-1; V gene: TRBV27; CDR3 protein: CASRDRDGRVTEAFF; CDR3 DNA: TGTGCCAGCCGGGACAGGGACGGCCGTGTAACTGAAGCTTTCTTT
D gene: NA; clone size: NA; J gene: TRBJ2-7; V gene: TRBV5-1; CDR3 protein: CASSRETFTGEQYF; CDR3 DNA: TGCGCCAGCAGCCGTGAGACCTTCACGGGCGAGCAGTACTTC
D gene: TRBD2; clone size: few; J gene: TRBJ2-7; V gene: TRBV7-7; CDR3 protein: CASSLWEGDEQYF; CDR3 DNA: TGTGCCAGCAGCTTATGGGAGGGTGACGAGCAGTACTTC
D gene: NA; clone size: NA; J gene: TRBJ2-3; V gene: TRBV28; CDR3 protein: CASSFHSSTDTQYF; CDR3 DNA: TGTGCCAGCAGTTTCCATAGTTCGACAGATACGCAGTATTTT
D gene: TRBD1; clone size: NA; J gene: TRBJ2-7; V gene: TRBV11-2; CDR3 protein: CASSSTGVLRYEQYF; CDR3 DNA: TGTGCCAGCAGCTCAACAGGGGTGCTCCGCTACGAGCAGTACTTC
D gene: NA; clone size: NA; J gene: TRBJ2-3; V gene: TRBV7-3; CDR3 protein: CASSRGQTGDTQYF; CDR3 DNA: TGTGCCAGCAGCAGGGGACAAACAGGAGATACGCAGTATTTT
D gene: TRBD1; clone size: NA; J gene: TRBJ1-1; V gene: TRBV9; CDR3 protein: CASSEWDSPSGEAFF; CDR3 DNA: TGTGCCAGCAGCGAATGGGACAGCCCCAGCGGTGAAGCTTTCTTT
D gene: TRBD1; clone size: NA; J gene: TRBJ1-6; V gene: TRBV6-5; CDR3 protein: CASRGQISYNSPLHF; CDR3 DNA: TGTGCCAGCAGGGGACAGATCTCCTATAATTCACCCCTCCACTTT
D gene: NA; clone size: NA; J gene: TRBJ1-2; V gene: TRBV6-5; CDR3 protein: CASSPGDGPYGYTF; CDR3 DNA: TGTGCCAGCAGTCCGGGGGACGGCCCTTATGGCTACACCTTC
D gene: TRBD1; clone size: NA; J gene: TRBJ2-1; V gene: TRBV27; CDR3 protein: CASSTGDRGRSDNEQFF; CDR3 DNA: TGTGCCAGCAGCACGGGGGACAGGGGGCGCTCGGACAATGAGCAGTTCTTC
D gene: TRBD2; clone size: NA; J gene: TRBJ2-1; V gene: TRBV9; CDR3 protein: CASSTSGAYNEQFF; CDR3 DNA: TGTGCCAGCAGTACTAGCGGGGCCTACAATGAGCAGTTCTTC
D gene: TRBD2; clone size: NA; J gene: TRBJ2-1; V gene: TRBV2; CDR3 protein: CASSRTSGGLYNEQFF; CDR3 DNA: TGTGCCAGCAGTCGGACTAGCGGGGGCCTCTACAATGAGCAGTTCTTC
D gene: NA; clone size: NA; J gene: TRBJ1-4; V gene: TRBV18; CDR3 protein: CASSPGGGEELFF; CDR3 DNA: TGTGCCAGCTCCCCGGGGGGGGGAGAGGAACTGTTTTTT
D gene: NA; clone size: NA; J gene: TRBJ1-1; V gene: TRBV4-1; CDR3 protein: CASSQEVGRNTEAFF; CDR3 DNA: TGCGCCAGCAGCCAAGAGGTAGGGAGGAACACTGAAGCTTTCTTT
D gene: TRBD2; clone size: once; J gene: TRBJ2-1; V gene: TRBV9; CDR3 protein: CASSVETSGASQQFF; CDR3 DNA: TGTGCCAGCAGCGTAGAAACTAGCGGAGCGTCTCAGCAGTTCTTC
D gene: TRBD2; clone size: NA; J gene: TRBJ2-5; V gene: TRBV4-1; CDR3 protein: CASSQDILGLAGGETQYF; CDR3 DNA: TGCGCCAGCAGCCAAGATATCCTCGGGCTAGCGGGGGGGGAGACCCAGTACTTC
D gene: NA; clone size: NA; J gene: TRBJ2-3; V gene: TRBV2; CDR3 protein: CASNFGQALGTDTQYF; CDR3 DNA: TGTGCCAGCAACTTTGGACAGGCACTTGGGACTGATACGCAGTATTTT
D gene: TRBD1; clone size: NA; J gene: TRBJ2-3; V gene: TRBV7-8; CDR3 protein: CASSLLGDSRTDTQYF; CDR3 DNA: TGTGCCAGCAGCTTACTTGGGGACAGTCGGACAGATACGCAGTATTTT
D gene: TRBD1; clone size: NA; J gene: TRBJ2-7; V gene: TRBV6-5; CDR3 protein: CASTSWDSSSYEQYF; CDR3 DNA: TGTGCCAGCACCTCTTGGGACAGCAGCTCCTACGAGCAGTACTTC
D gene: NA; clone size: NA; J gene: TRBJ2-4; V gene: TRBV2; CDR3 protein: CASSSQTQNIQYF; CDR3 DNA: TGTGCCAGCAGTAGTCAGACTCAAAACATTCAGTACTTC
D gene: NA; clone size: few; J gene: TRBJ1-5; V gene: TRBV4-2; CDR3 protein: CASSPGVGIDQPQHF; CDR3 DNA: TGTGCCAGCAGTCCCGGGGTTGGTATAGATCAGCCCCAGCATTTT
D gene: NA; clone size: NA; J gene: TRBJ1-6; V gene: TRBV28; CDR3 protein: CASSLGQSPVTPLHF; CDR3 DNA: TGTGCCAGCAGTTTAGGACAGTCACCGGTGACACCCCTCCACTTT
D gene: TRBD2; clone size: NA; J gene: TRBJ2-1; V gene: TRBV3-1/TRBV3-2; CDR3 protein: CASSQGLAGSYNEQFF; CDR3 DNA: TGTGCCAGCAGCCAAGGCCTAGCGGGGAGCTACAATGAGCAGTTCTTC
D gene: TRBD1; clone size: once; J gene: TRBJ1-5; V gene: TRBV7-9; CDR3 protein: CASSPGTGGFRGQPQHF; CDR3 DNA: TGTGCCAGCAGCCCCGGAACAGGGGGCTTCCGCGGTCAGCCCCAGCATTTT
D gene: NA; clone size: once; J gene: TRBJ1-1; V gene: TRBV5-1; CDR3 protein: CASSFNSLNTEAFF; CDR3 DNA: TGCGCCAGCAGCTTTAACAGCCTTAACACTGAAGCTTTCTTT
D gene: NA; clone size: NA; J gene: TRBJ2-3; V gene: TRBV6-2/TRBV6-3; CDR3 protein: CASSQRTFAKTDTQYF; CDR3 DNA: TGTGCCAGCAGTCAAAGGACTTTCGCCAAGACAGATACGCAGTATTTT
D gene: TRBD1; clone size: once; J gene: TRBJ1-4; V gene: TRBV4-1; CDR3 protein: CASSLLPGQNNEKLFF; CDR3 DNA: TGCGCCAGCAGCCTTCTACCGGGACAGAATAATGAAAAACTGTTTTTT
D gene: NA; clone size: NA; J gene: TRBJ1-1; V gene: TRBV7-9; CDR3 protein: CAGLRSENTEAFF; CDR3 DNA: TGTGCCGGTCTGAGGTCTGAGAACACTGAAGCTTTCTTT
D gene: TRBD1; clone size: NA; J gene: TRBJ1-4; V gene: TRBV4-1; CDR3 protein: CASSQGNRGIGEKLFF; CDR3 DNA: TGCGCCAGCAGCCAGGGGAACAGGGGTATTGGTGAAAAACTGTTTTTT
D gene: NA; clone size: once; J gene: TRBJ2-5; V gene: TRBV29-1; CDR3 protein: CSATEPETQYF; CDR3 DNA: TGCAGCGCCACGGAGCCCGAGACCCAGTACTTC
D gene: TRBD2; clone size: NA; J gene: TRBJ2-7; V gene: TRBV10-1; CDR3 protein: CASRTSQAGRMVRYEQYF; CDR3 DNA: TGCGCCAGCAGAACGTCACAAGCGGGACGTATGGTAAGGTACGAGCAGTACTTC